The clone carrying this T cell receptor (beta chain) has just one count. This record belongs to a study of shared clonotypes between healthy human individuals. Per germline, CDR1 SGHAT and CDR2 FQNNGV. The length of the CDR3 is 15 residues. Trimming pared 1 base from V and 5 bases from J, leaving 15 bases between. Terminally differentiated effector memory CD45RA+ cells were excluded by CCR7 positive selection of CD45RO-negative cells. Sequencing used immunoSEQ multiplex PCR; TCRdb keeps in-frame clones, though not all of them. This table holds about 580,000 clones, roughly 98% found once. The sample was naive CD8+ T cells sorted from blood. The source is a man in his thirties or forties in good health. The chain carries TRBV11-2 and TRBJ2-7; tentative D call: TRBD2 (5 bases). The CDR3 DNA is TGTGCCAGCAGCTTAGGGGAGAATTATTACCACGAGCAGTACTTC. This sequence encodes CASSLGENYYHEQYF.